This T cell receptor (beta chain) was obtained from a study of blood T cell repertoires in COVID-19. Background on the study: Donors in the United States, Italy and Spain gave samples during acute or convalescent COVID-19. PBMCs, B-cell-depleted T cells, or T cells provided the cDNA or gDNA that made up the material.

Looked up from germline, CDR1 is SGDLS and CDR2 is YYNGEE. V dropped 3 bases and J dropped 0 bases, with 17 bases sitting between them. The CDR3 is 17 residues long. As processed by the authors: Nucleated cell number was recorded as an estimate derived from reference gene primer amplification. Method: immunoSEQ multiplex PCR; TCRdb's copy keeps in-frame clones and lacks some. V and J calls and clone size follow that table, whereas D and trimming were derived from the DNA. There are fewer than 80,000 clones in the sample; 80% to 90% occur only once, and roughly 2% lies in the top ten. Source material: peripheral blood. This TCR was recovered from a man aged 30-40 years with acute or convalescent COVID-19. V gene TRBV9 combines with J gene TRBJ2-3, with D possibly matching TRBD2 (6 bases). CDR3 nucleotide sequence: TGTGCCAGCAGCGCCGAACTCCGGGGGAAAAGCACAGATACGCAGTATTTT. Its protein is CASSAELRGKSTDTQYF.